A single sample is the source of the 14 T cell receptor beta chains below, sequenced in a study of cytomegalovirus exposure and HLA in healthy donors. PCR used 60 Vbeta primers and 13 Jbeta primers. Libraries were prepared by immunoSEQ multiplex PCR; TCRdb keeps only in-frame clonotypes and omits some of them. This repertoire comprises about 48,000 clones; its ten largest clones make up 5.5% to 6.5%. Material for sequencing was PBMCs. The origin of the receptors is a male donor in good health and CMV-seropositive.

This chain uses TRBV10-1 with TRBJ2-7; 8 bases are shared with TRBD1. The V gene's germline CDR1 is WNHNN and CDR2 SYGVQD (reference sequence). CDR3 size: 14 residues. The V and J ends lost 6 bases and 3 bases, in that order; junction bases with no gene match: 7. Written as DNA, the CDR3 is TGCGCCAGCAGGGAATGGACAGGGAACTACGAGCAGTACTTC. As protein: CASREWTGNYEQYF.

The gene calls are TRBV19 and TRBJ2-3; 8 bases are shared with TRBD1. The trim removed 0 bases at V and 12 bases at J, leaving 11 bases unmatched. The germline gives CDR1 LNHDA, CDR2 SQIVND (reference sequence). The CDR3 loop spans 15 amino acids. The CDR3 is CASSIDRSRGQAQYF. In DNA form, the CDR3 reads TGTGCCAGTAGTATAGACCGGAGTAGGGGACAGGCTCAGTATTTT.

The chain joins TRBV9 to TRBJ1-2, with TRBD1 as a possible D gene (5 bases). In germline, CDR1 is SGDLS, CDR2 YYNGEE. The CDR3 loop spans 16 amino acids. Trimming took off 4 bases at V and 5 bases at J, with 21 bases between the two ends. The CDR3 region is CASSPNPRGIGYGYTF. The CDR3 DNA is TGTGCCAGCAGCCCAAACCCGCGGGGGATTGGGTATGGCTACACCTTC. The whole variable domain, remainder taken from reference TRBV9 and TRBJ1-2, is DSGVTQTPKHLITATGQRVTLRCSPRSGDLSVYWYQQSLDQGLQFLIQYYNGEERAKGNILERFSAQQFPDLHSELNLSSLELGDSALYFCASSPNPRGIGYGYTFGSGTRLTVV.

CDR3 nucleotides: TGTGCCAGCAGCTTAATCGGGGGTGTCGAGCAGTACTTC. Amino acid sequence: CASSLIGGVEQYF. The V call is TRBV7-2, the J call TRBJ2-7; tentative D call: TRBD2 (6 bases). The CDR3 has 13 amino acids. Trimming pared 2 bases from V and 6 bases from J, leaving 11 bases between. Per germline, CDR1 SGHTA and CDR2 FQGNSA.

The chain employs TRBV5-1 and TRBJ2-5; D perhaps matches TRBD1 (5 bases). The J call may be wrong; the DNA end is better matched by TRBJ2-7. Germline values: CDR1 SGHRS, CDR2 YFSETQ. The CDR3 consists of 13 residues. The CDR3 reads CASSPGPYYEQYF. The CDR3 DNA reads as TGCGCCAGCAGCCCAGGGCCTTACTACGAGCAGTACTTC.

J is TRBJ1-1 and V is TRBV30; TRBD1 matches 8 bases. Germline V gives CDR1 GTSNPN, CDR2 SVGIG (reference sequence). CDR3 length: 14 amino acids. Trimming at V came to 5 bases and at J to 3 bases, leaving 8 bases not matched to a gene. The CDR3: CAWDVTGGDTEAFF. The CDR3 coding sequence is TGTGCCTGGGATGTAACAGGGGGGGACACTGAAGCTTTCTTT.

In DNA form, the CDR3 reads TGTGCCTGGAGTCGACAGGTGAACACTGAAGCTTTCTTT. This sequence encodes CAWSRQVNTEAFF. The V and J genes are TRBV30 and TRBJ1-1, with a possible D match to TRBD1 (6 bases). Deletions cut 2 bases from V and 0 bases from J, with 7 bases between. The CDR3 runs to 13 residues. The V gene's germline CDR1 is GTSNPN and CDR2 SVGIG (reference sequence).

The V gene is TRBV6-1, the J gene TRBJ1-2; the D gene is possibly TRBD1 (5 bases). Trimming cost V 7 bases and J 4 bases, with 19 bases left between them. The CDR3 runs 15 residues. Germline assignment: CDR1 MNHNS and CDR2 SASEGT. CDR3 sequence: CASKQAFIVSYGYTF. The CDR3 nucleotides read TGTGCCAGCAAACAGGCCTTTATAGTGAGCTATGGCTACACCTTC.

The chain recombines TRBV7-2 with TRBJ1-6; D gene ambiguous. The ends were cut back, 3 bases at V and 9 bases at J, with 12 bases in the middle. This CDR3 is built from 14 residues. Germline-derived CDR1 and CDR2 are SGHTA and FQGNSA. The CDR3 is CASSLSVGGSPLHF. The CDR3 DNA reads TGTGCCAGCAGCTTGTCCGTAGGAGGTTCACCCCTCCACTTT.

The rearrangement joins TRBV7-2 to TRBJ1-6, with TRBD1 matching over 8 bases. The germline CDR1 and CDR2 sequences are SGHTA and FQGNSA. The junction had 10 bases not matched to a gene; V was cut back by 1 base and J by 2 bases. The CDR3 spans 19 residues. DNA of the CDR3: TGTGCCAGCAGCTTAGAGGGGGGGGACAGGAACACCTATAATTCACCCCTCCACTTT. It is translated as CASSLEGGDRNTYNSPLHF. Full variable domain (outside the CDR3, taken from reference TRBV7-2 and TRBJ1-6): GAGVSQSPSNKVTEKGKDVELRCDPISGHTALYWYRQSLGQGLEFLIYFQGNSAPDKSGLPSDRFSAERTGGSVSTLTIQRTQQEDSAVYLCASSLEGGDRNTYNSPLHFGNGTRLTVT.

The chain combines TRBV9 with TRBJ2-2, with D perhaps TRBD2 (7 bases). Germline V lookup: CDR1 SGDLS, CDR2 YYNGEE. CDR3 length: 18 amino acids. Trimming stripped 3 bases from V and 0 bases from J, with 18 bases between. CDR3 in amino acids: CASSAYGGPTSNTGELFF. CDR3 DNA: TGTGCCAGCAGCGCATACGGGGGGCCTACCTCGAACACCGGGGAGCTGTTTTTT.

This chain uses TRBV19 with TRBJ2-6; 8 bases line up with TRBD1. CDR1 and CDR2 (germline): LNHDA, SQIVND (reference sequence). The CDR3 covers 15 residues. V lost 6 bases to trimming and J lost 11 bases; unmatched junction nucleotides: 12. In DNA, the CDR3 is TGTGCCAGTAGCCTCAGGACAGGGACCCCAGACGTCCTGACTTTC. Protein: CASSLRTGTPDVLTF.

The chain joins TRBV5-3 to TRBJ1-2; D possibly corresponds to TRBD1 (5 bases). TRBV5-3 is sorted into the ORF group, with uncertain function. V dropped 0 bases and J dropped 3 bases, with 12 bases sitting between them. The CDR3 totals 15 residues. CDR3 in amino acids: CARSLGGDVDYGYTF. The CDR3 DNA is TGTGCCAGAAGCTTGGGGGGGGATGTGGACTATGGCTACACCTTC.

The chain uses TRBV29-1 and TRBJ2-7, with 8 bases aligning to TRBD1. With V trimmed by 8 bases and J by 6 bases, 12 bases remained unmatched. This CDR3 has 13 amino acids. Per germline, CDR1 SQVTM and CDR2 ANQGSEA. CDR3 amino acids: CSSGTGKWGEQYF. The CDR3, as DNA: TGCAGCTCCGGGACAGGAAAGTGGGGCGAGCAGTACTTC.